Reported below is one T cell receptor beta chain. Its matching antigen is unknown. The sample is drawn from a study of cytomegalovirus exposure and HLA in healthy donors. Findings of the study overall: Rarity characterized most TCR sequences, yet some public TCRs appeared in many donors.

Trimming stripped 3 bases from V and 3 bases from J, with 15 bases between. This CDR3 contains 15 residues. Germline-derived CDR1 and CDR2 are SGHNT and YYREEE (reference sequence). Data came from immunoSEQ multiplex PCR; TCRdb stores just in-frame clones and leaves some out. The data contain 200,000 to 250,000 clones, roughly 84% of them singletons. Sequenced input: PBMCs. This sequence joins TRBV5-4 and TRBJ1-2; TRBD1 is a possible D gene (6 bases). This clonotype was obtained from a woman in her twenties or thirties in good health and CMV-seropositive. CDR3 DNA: TGTGCCAGCAGCTCGAAGGACAGTCCCTACTATGGCTACACCTTC. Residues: CASSSKDSPYYGYTF. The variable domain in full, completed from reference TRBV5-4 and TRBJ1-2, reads ETGVTQSPTHLIKTRGQQVTLRCSSQSGHNTVSWYQQALGQGPQFIFQYYREEENGRGNFPPRFSGLQFPNYSSELNVNALELDDSALYLCASSSKDSPYYGYTFGSGTRLTVV.